The 22 T cell receptor beta chains given below trace back to one sample, sequenced in a study of sequential checkpoint blockade in melanoma. Sequenced by immunoSEQ multiplex PCR; TCRdb stores in-frame clones only, minus some. Of around 4,300 clones listed, approximately 21% are singletons. As to treatment: randomized to nivolumab then ipilimumab (arm A) or the reverse (arm B). Material: tumor tissue (inferred from file names), obtained from a patient given nivolumab and ipilimumab in sequence. Every receptor here comes from a human donor with melanoma.

The genes are TRBV11-3 and TRBJ2-3, with D possibly TRBD2 on 6 matching bases. The length of the CDR3 is 15 residues. Germline CDR1 and CDR2: SGHNT and YENEEA. Trimming took off 5 bases at V and 2 bases at J, with 14 bases between the two ends. The CDR3 DNA reads TGTGCCAGCAGCCGCGGGGCGGGGAACACAGATACGCAGTATTTT. Its translation is CASSRGAGNTDTQYF.

There are a few counts of this clone. The chain combines TRBV9 with TRBJ2-5; a possible D gene is TRBD2 (5 bases). Trimming removed 3 bases at V and 2 bases at J, with 8 bases between. The germline gives CDR1 SGDLS, CDR2 YYNGEE. The CDR3 length is 13 residues. The CDR3 coding sequence is TGTGCCAGCAGCGGGACTCCTCAAGAGACCCAGTACTTC. Protein sequence: CASSGTPQETQYF.

This clone showed up just once. This chain uses TRBV19 with TRBJ2-1, with 8 positions matching TRBD2. V shed 6 bases, J shed 12 bases, and the junction held 16 bases outside the gene matches. Looked up from germline, CDR1 is LNHDA and CDR2 is SQIVND (reference sequence). The CDR3 sequence is 15 residues long. The CDR3 coding sequence is TGTGCCAGTAGCACCTCGGGGGGGCTACTCAACGGGCAGTTCTTC. Translation gives CASSTSGGLLNGQFF.

In its sample, this clone ranks as medium-sized. This rearrangement joins TRBV11-3 to TRBJ2-2; D is undetermined. With 5 bases removed from V and 4 bases from J, the gap between germline ends came to 17 bases. The CDR3 is 16 residues long. Per germline, CDR1 SGHNT and CDR2 YENEEA. CDR3 region: CASSPTLLPGTGELFF. The CDR3 DNA is TGTGCCAGCAGCCCCACCCTCTTGCCGGGCACCGGGGAGCTGTTTTTT. The complete variable domain, with remaining parts taken from reference TRBV11-3 and TRBJ2-2, reads EAGVVQSPRYKIIEKKQPVAFWCNPISGHNTLYWYLQNLGQGPELLIRYENEEAVDDSQLPKDRFSAERLKGVDSTLKIQPAELGDSAVYLCASSPTLLPGTGELFFGEGSRLTVL.

The chain uses TRBV11-3 and TRBJ1-2; TRBD1 matches at 9 bases. The CDR3 contains 17 residues. Unmatched junction bases numbered 17, after V lost 5 bases and J lost 7 bases. Germline V gene sequence: CDR1 SGHNT, CDR2 YENEEA. As DNA, the CDR3 is TGTGCCAGCAGCCCAAGCCACGGGACAGGGTCTCACGTTGGCTACACCTTC. Translating gives CASSPSHGTGSHVGYTF.

V and J are TRBV29-1 and TRBJ1-2, with D perhaps TRBD1 (5 bases). Trimming removed 2 bases at V and 4 bases at J, with 11 bases between. The CDR3 spans 13 residues. Per germline, CDR1 SQVTM and CDR2 ANQGSEA. The CDR3 DNA follows: TGCAGCGTTGAACGCAGGGACTTCTATGGCTACACCTTC. Its protein is CSVERRDFYGYTF.

The chain is built from TRBV18 and TRBJ2-7, with 7 bases aligning to TRBD1. This CDR3 spans 15 amino acids. Germline V gene data show CDR1 as KGHSH and CDR2 as LQKENI. Germline trimming cut 3 bases from V and 3 bases from J; bases unmatched to any gene: 8. CDR3 loop: CASSPHPGQNYEQYF. The CDR3 DNA is TGTGCCAGCTCACCTCACCCGGGACAGAACTACGAGCAGTACTTC.

This clone was detected ten times or more. This chain joins TRBV11-3 and TRBJ2-1; 7 positions agree with TRBD1. Germline CDR1 and CDR2: SGHNT and YENEEA. The CDR3 covers 15 residues. V shed 5 bases and J 6 bases; nucleotides not matched to a gene: 10. CDR3 nucleotide sequence: TGTGCCAGCAGCCCACGACAGGGCCATCTCAATGAGCAGTTCTTC. Amino acid sequence: CASSPRQGHLNEQFF.

This chain links TRBV9 with TRBJ1-5; D is undetermined. There are 15 residues in the CDR3. V gave up 1 base and J gave up 0 bases, with 8 bases separating them. CDR1 and CDR2 (germline): SGDLS, YYNGEE. DNA of the CDR3: TGTGCCAGCAGCGTATCCAGCAATAGCAATCAGCCCCAGCATTTT. Its protein is CASSVSSNSNQPQHF.

V and J are TRBV5-1 and TRBJ2-2, with D perhaps assigned TRBD1 or TRBD2 (5 bases each). CDR1 is SGHRS and CDR2 is YFSETQ in the germline V gene. The length of the CDR3 is 14 residues. V lost 7 bases and J 5 bases, leaving 15 bases between the germline ends. The CDR3 is CASEGPTRTGELFF. As DNA, the CDR3 is TGCGCCAGCGAGGGACCGACAAGGACCGGGGAGCTGTTTTTT.

This clone was seen many times. This chain links TRBV6-8 with TRBJ2-2; 7 nucleotides line up with TRBD1. The J segment lost 4 bases and the V segment lost 8 bases, leaving 19 bases of the junction unmatched. CDR1 is MNHGY, CDR2 SAAAGT, per germline. The CDR3 consists of 18 residues. DNA of the CDR3: TGTGCCAGCCTCGTTCGACAGGGCAAAGAGTATGGCACCGGGGAGCTGTTTTTT. Translating gives CASLVRQGKEYGTGELFF.

This clone was counted a few times. The chain links TRBV7-7 to TRBJ2-3, with TRBD2 matching 10 bases. J gave up 4 bases and V 5 bases, and 12 bases lay outside the gene matches. The CDR3 loop spans 17 amino acids. CDR1 and CDR2 (germline): SSHAT, FNYEAQ (reference sequence). The CDR3 DNA is TGTGCCAGCAGCCGGAATATAGCGGGGGGTTACGCAGATACGCAGTATTTT. This gives the protein CASSRNIAGGYADTQYF.

The sample holds many counts of this clone. The chain carries TRBV11-3 and TRBJ1-3; weak D call: TRBD1 (6 bases). The CDR3 runs to 16 residues. CDR1 SGHNT and CDR2 YENEEA come from the germline V gene. V lost 5 bases and J 0 bases, leaving 14 bases between the germline ends. CDR3 amino acids: CASSSRQVFSGNTIYF. In DNA form, the CDR3 reads TGTGCCAGCAGCAGTCGACAGGTATTCTCTGGAAACACCATATATTTT.

This clone is deemed medium-sized. The germline gene is not matched at one end of the junction; a read error may be the cause. The genes are TRBV6-8 and TRBJ2-3; 10 nucleotides match TRBD2. CDR3 length: 16 residues. Germline CDR1 MNHGY, CDR2 SAAAGT. CDR3: CASSDSSGGHTDTQYF. CDR3 DNA: TGTGCCAGCAGTGACTCTAGCGGGGGCCACACAGATACGCAGTATTTT.

This clone occurred many times. The chain has TRBV11-3 and TRBJ2-7, with D uncertain. Germline V gene data show CDR1 as SGHNT and CDR2 as YENEEA. The CDR3 contains 15 residues. V lost 1 base, J lost 0 bases, and 10 bases lay in between. The CDR3 DNA sequence: TGTGCCAGCAGCTTAGGTGCAGAAAGCTCCTACGAGCAGTACTTC. Its translation is CASSLGAESSYEQYF.

The CDR3 reads CASSVDLTAQETQYF. The CDR3 bases are TGTGCCAGCAGCGTGGATTTAACGGCTCAAGAGACCCAGTACTTC. The chain recombines TRBV9 with TRBJ2-5; D uncertain. Deletions cut 2 bases from V and 2 bases from J, with 13 bases between. Germline V gene sequence: CDR1 SGDLS, CDR2 YYNGEE. The CDR3 totals 15 residues.

In its sample, this clone was seen a few times. This chain links TRBV6-8 with TRBJ1-3; possibly TRBD1 for D (5 bases). Germline CDR1 reads MNHGY; CDR2 reads SAAAGT. The ends were cut back, 2 bases at V and 0 bases at J, with 23 bases in the middle. The CDR3 loop spans 20 amino acids. Here the CDR3 reads CASSYRSHFRAPSSGNTIYF. The DNA for the CDR3 is TGTGCCAGCAGTTACCGCTCCCATTTCAGGGCGCCTAGCTCTGGAAACACCATATATTTT.

This clone has just a few counts. The CDR3 nucleotides are TGTGCCGGAGGGACAGGGGTAACCTACGAGCAGTACTTC. Translating gives CAGGTGVTYEQYF. This sequence joins TRBV10-3 and TRBJ2-7; the match to TRBD1 covers 10 bases. Germline CDR1 ENHRY, CDR2 SYGVKD. Trimming removed 11 bases from V and 2 bases from J; junction bases left unmatched: 6. CDR3 length: 13 residues.

This clone was observed a few times. The J gene is TRBJ1-6, the V gene TRBV6-8; unclear D gene. The length of the CDR3 is 12 residues. V shed 2 bases and J shed 8 bases, with 4 bases lying between them. Germline CDR1 and CDR2: MNHGY and SAAAGT. This CDR3 is CASSYDDSPLHF. In nucleotides, the CDR3 is TGTGCCAGCAGTTACGACGATTCACCCCTCCACTTT.

This clone is deemed medium-sized. The chain couples TRBV11-3 to TRBJ1-1, with D perhaps TRBD1 (5 bases). The V gene's germline CDR1 is SGHNT and CDR2 YENEEA. The length of the CDR3 is 16 residues. V lost 3 bases to trimming and J lost 4 bases, with 18 bases between them. The CDR3 protein is CASSLVRTNRGTEAFF. CDR3 nucleotide sequence: TGTGCCAGCAGCTTGGTCCGGACAAACCGGGGCACTGAAGCTTTCTTT.

This clone was recorded at least ten times. V is TRBV9 and J is TRBJ2-6, with 12 bases fitting TRBD1. V lost 4 bases, J lost 2 bases, and 10 bases stayed unmatched. The CDR3 has 19 amino acids. CDR1 is SGDLS, CDR2 YYNGEE, per germline. The CDR3: CASSITTGTGGAGANVLTF. CDR3 bases: TGTGCCAGCAGCATCACCACCGGGACAGGGGGCGCTGGGGCCAACGTCCTGACTTTC.

The V and J genes are TRBV5-1 and TRBJ1-6, with D uncertain. This CDR3 spans 15 amino acids. Germline values: CDR1 SGHRS, CDR2 YFSETQ. Trimming pared 2 bases from V and 3 bases from J, leaving 9 bases between. The CDR3 here is CASSLGGIYNSPLHF. CDR3 DNA: TGCGCCAGCAGCTTAGGAGGTATCTATAATTCACCCCTCCACTTT.